Below are 28 T cell receptor beta chains sequenced from a single sample in a study of radiotherapy plus CTLA-4 blockade in lung cancer. Sequencing used immunoSEQ multiplex PCR; TCRdb keeps in-frame clones, though not all of them. The table lists 25,000 to 35,000 clones, less than 80% of them singletons. Sequenced material: peripheral blood, taken from a patient treated with radiotherapy plus ipilimumab. Receptors were obtained from a human donor with non-small cell lung cancer who had stable disease on radiotherapy plus ipilimumab.

V and J are TRBV5-1 and TRBJ1-6; D possibly corresponds to TRBD1 (5 bases). V was shortened by 2 bases and J by 10 bases, with 16 bases between the two germline ends. The CDR3 contains 15 residues. Germline V lookup: CDR1 SGHRS, CDR2 YFSETQ. The CDR3 bases are TGCGCCAGCAGCTTTACAGGTTTATTTAGCTCACCCCTCCACTTT. As protein: CASSFTGLFSSPLHF. Together with reference TRBV5-1 and TRBJ1-6, the CDR3 gives the full variable domain: KAGVTQTPRYLIKTRGQQVTLSCSPISGHRSVSWYQQTPGQGLQFLFEYFSETQRNKGNFPGRFSGRQFSNSRSEMNVSTLELGDSALYLCASSFTGLFSSPLHFGNGTRLTVT.

V and J are TRBV2 and TRBJ1-5; no clear D gene. CDR3 length: 13 amino acids. Germline V gene data show CDR1 as SNHLY and CDR2 as FYNNEI. With 0 bases removed from V and 9 bases from J, the gap between germline ends came to 9 bases. The chain's CDR3 is CASSEAPPGPQHF. The DNA for the CDR3 is TGTGCCAGCAGTGAAGCCCCCCCGGGGCCCCAGCATTTT.

J is TRBJ1-1 and V is TRBV19, with a weak D call TRBD1 (5 bases). This CDR3 is built from 13 residues. Trimming shortened V by 2 bases and J by 4 bases, and 8 bases separated the two germline ends. The germline V gene encodes CDR1 LNHDA and CDR2 SQIVND (reference sequence). The CDR3 sequence is CASSINGATEAFF. As DNA, the CDR3 is TGTGCCAGTAGTATAAACGGGGCCACTGAAGCTTTCTTT. The full variable domain, in which reference TRBV19 and TRBJ1-1 provide the parts outside the CDR3, is DGGITQSPKYLFRKEGQNVTLSCEQNLNHDAMYWYRQDPGQGLRLIYYSQIVNDFQKGDIAEGYSVSREKKESFPLTVTSAQKNPTAFYLCASSINGATEAFFGQGTRLTVV.

V gene TRBV7-8 combines with J gene TRBJ2-1, with 13 positions matching TRBD2. The CDR3 is 15 residues long. Losses at the gene ends were 5 bases for V and 7 bases for J; bases not matched to a gene: 5. Germline CDR1 and CDR2: SGHVS and FQNEAQ. The CDR3 bases are TGTGCCAGCAGCCCAACTAGCGGGGGGGCGAATGAGCAGTTCTTC. Encoded protein: CASSPTSGGANEQFF.

The chain has TRBV20-1 and TRBJ2-7; D not certain. Germline-derived CDR1 and CDR2 are DFQATT and SNEGSKA (reference sequence). The CDR3 has 11 residues. V was trimmed by 1 base and J by 5 bases, leaving 6 bases between them. Written as DNA, the CDR3 is TGCAGTGCTAGAGGTCCTCACGAGCAGTACGTC. It codes for CSARGPHEQYV.

The V call is TRBV19, the J call TRBJ1-6, with 9 bases aligning to TRBD1. The CDR3 totals 18 residues. Unmatched junction bases numbered 11, after V lost 2 bases and J lost 6 bases. The germline V gene has CDR1 LNHDA and CDR2 SQIVND (reference sequence). Here the CDR3 reads CASSIRGTGGPTNSPLHF. CDR3 in DNA: TGTGCCAGTAGTATAAGGGGAACAGGGGGCCCGACTAATTCACCCCTCCACTTT.

The count of this clone is one. The chain has TRBV5-1 and TRBJ1-1; D perhaps matches TRBD1 (6 bases). V shed 4 bases and J shed 1 base, with 8 bases lying between them. Germline assignment: CDR1 SGHRS and CDR2 YFSETQ. The CDR3 spans 13 residues. CDR3 in amino acids: CASSPGANTEAFF. The DNA for the CDR3 is TGCGCCAGCAGCCCGGGGGCGAACACTGAAGCTTTCTTT.

J is TRBJ1-5 and V is TRBV21-1. TRBV21-1 is marked as a pseudogene. CDR3 length: 17 residues. The CDR3 DNA is TGTGCCAGCAGTAACAAGGTAGCTACTTGGCATCATCAGCCCCAGCATTTT. Protein sequence: CASSNKVATWHHQPQHF.

This chain connects TRBV27 to TRBJ2-3; TRBD1 might be the D (6 bases). Germline V gene sequence: CDR1 MNHEY, CDR2 SMNVEV (reference sequence). The CDR3 spans 18 residues. Trimming took off 1 base at V and 2 bases at J, with 19 bases between the two ends. The CDR3 reads CASSLFGRSGTSTDTQYF. The CDR3, as DNA: TGTGCCAGCAGTTTATTTGGCCGGTCCGGGACATCCACAGATACGCAGTATTTT.

V usage is TRBV6-5 and J usage is TRBJ1-4; D ambiguous. Germline V gene sequence: CDR1 MNHEY, CDR2 SVGAGI. Trimming pared 0 bases from V and 8 bases from J, leaving 7 bases between. CDR3 length equals 13 residues. For the CDR3, the DNA is TGTGCCAGCAGTTACTCGCCCGGGGAAAAACTGTTTTTT. Protein sequence: CASSYSPGEKLFF.

The table lists this clone with a count of one. The chain employs TRBV4-1 and TRBJ2-1; D perhaps matches TRBD1 (6 bases). Trimming took off 4 bases at V and 10 bases at J, with 14 bases between the two ends. The CDR3 is made up of 13 amino acids. Germline lookup yields CDR1 MGHRA and CDR2 YSYEKL. As DNA, the CDR3 is TGCGCCAGCAGCCCGGGACATTCCGTGGAGCAGTTCTTC. It codes for CASSPGHSVEQFF.

The chain couples TRBV11-2 to TRBJ2-2; 10 bases fit TRBD2. The V gene end was trimmed by 2 bases and the J gene end by 6 bases; junction bases not matched to a gene: 6. Germline V gene lookup returns CDR1 SGHAT and CDR2 FQNNGV. This CDR3 spans 16 amino acids. CDR3 in DNA: TGTGCCAGCAGCTTATTGAGCGGGGGGGCCTCCGGGGAGCTGTTTTTT. This translates into CASSLLSGGASGELFF.

The CDR3 loop reads CASSVAVGGGSYNEQFF. The CDR3 coding sequence is TGTGCCAGCAGCGTAGCGGTGGGCGGGGGCTCCTACAATGAGCAGTTCTTC. The chain uses TRBV9 and TRBJ2-1; TRBD2 aligns across 7 bases. The CDR3 contains 17 residues. V shed 0 bases and J 0 bases; nucleotides not matched to a gene: 6. Germline CDR1 reads SGDLS; CDR2 reads YYNGEE.

The rearrangement uses TRBV11-2 and TRBJ2-7; D gene uncertain. The V end lost 2 bases, the J end lost 1 base, and 12 bases lay between the germline ends. Germline V gives CDR1 SGHAT, CDR2 FQNNGV. This CDR3 contains 15 residues. CDR3 residues: CASSLPPYRSYEQYF. The CDR3 region has the DNA TGTGCCAGCAGCTTACCCCCTTACAGATCCTACGAGCAGTACTTC.

J is TRBJ1-1 and V is TRBV5-1, with D possibly TRBD1 on 5 matching bases. Germline V CDR1 and CDR2: SGHRS, YFSETQ. V gave up 0 bases and J gave up 7 bases, with 16 bases separating them. This CDR3 region has 15 residues. The CDR3 region has the DNA TGCGCCAGCAGCTTGGCCATTCCCGGGGGAGGTGAAGCTTTCTTT. It codes for CASSLAIPGGGEAFF.

V gene TRBV30 combines with J gene TRBJ1-2, with D perhaps TRBD1 (5 bases). CDR1 is GTSNPN and CDR2 is SVGIG in the germline V gene (reference sequence). The CDR3 totals 14 residues. Trimming pared 8 bases from V and 0 bases from J, leaving 16 bases between. CDR3 in amino acids: CASLETDSNYGYTF. For the CDR3, the DNA is TGTGCCAGCCTTGAGACAGATTCTAACTATGGCTACACCTTC.

The chain links TRBV28 to TRBJ1-5; perhaps TRBD1 as D (6 bases). The germline V and J ends were trimmed by 4 bases and 6 bases, with 10 bases remaining between them. Germline V gene lookup returns CDR1 MDHEN and CDR2 SYDVKM. The CDR3 contains 13 residues. CDR3 nucleotides: TGTGCCAGCAGTTACAGGGTCGTTCAGCCCCAGCATTTT. It specifies CASSYRVVQPQHF. Based on the CDR3 plus reference TRBV28 and TRBJ1-5, the full variable domain is DVKVTQSSRYLVKRTGEKVFLECVQDMDHENMFWYRQDPGLGLRLIYFSYDVKMKEKGDIPEGYSVSREKKERFSLILESASTNQTSMYLCASSYRVVQPQHFGDGTRLSIL.

The rearrangement uses TRBV6-6 and TRBJ1-2, with D maybe TRBD1 (6 bases). This CDR3 contains 16 residues. Germline lookup yields CDR1 MNHNY and CDR2 SVGAGI (reference sequence). Deletions cut 2 bases from V and 0 bases from J, with 13 bases between. CDR3 nucleotide sequence: TGTGCCAGCAGTTACGATGACAGGAGAGCTAACTATGGCTACACCTTC. This translates into CASSYDDRRANYGYTF.

The CDR3, as DNA: TGTGCCAGCAGTTACGACAGTAACTATGGCTACACCTTC. It encodes CASSYDSNYGYTF. V gene TRBV6-5 combines with J gene TRBJ1-2; tentatively, D is TRBD1 (5 bases). Trimming cost V 2 bases and J 1 base, with 5 bases left between them. There are 13 residues in the CDR3. Germline V gene data show CDR1 as MNHEY and CDR2 as SVGAGI.

This sequence joins TRBV9 and TRBJ2-2; D gene unclear. The CDR3 totals 13 residues. Deletions cut 4 bases from V and 3 bases from J, with 7 bases between. The germline V gene encodes CDR1 SGDLS and CDR2 YYNGEE. In DNA form, the CDR3 reads TGTGCCAGCAGCCCCCCCCACACCGGGGAGCTGTTTTTT. Its translation: CASSPPHTGELFF. The entire variable domain, with the rest obtained from reference TRBV9 and TRBJ2-2, is as follows: DSGVTQTPKHLITATGQRVTLRCSPRSGDLSVYWYQQSLDQGLQFLIQYYNGEERAKGNILERFSAQQFPDLHSELNLSSLELGDSALYFCASSPPHTGELFFGEGSRLTVL.

The gene calls are TRBV4-1 and TRBJ1-1; 10 bases line up with TRBD1. The CDR3 spans 15 residues. V lost 3 bases to trimming and J lost 8 bases; unmatched junction nucleotides: 9. CDR1 is MGHRA, CDR2 YSYEKL, per germline. The CDR3 coding sequence is TGCGCCAGCAGCCAGGCCCGGGACAGGGGTTCAGAAGCTTTCTTT. Amino acid sequence: CASSQARDRGSEAFF.

The V gene is TRBV7-9, the J gene TRBJ1-2, with 10 bases identical to TRBD1. Germline assignment: CDR1 SEHNR and CDR2 FQNEAQ (reference sequence). CDR3 size: 14 residues. V was clipped by 4 bases and J by 9 bases; unmatched bases: 8. The CDR3 here is CASSYSGTGDSYTF. The CDR3 DNA follows: TGTGCCAGCAGCTACTCCGGGACAGGGGACAGCTACACCTTC.

The gene calls are TRBV2 and TRBJ2-3; no clear D. Trimming pared 9 bases from V and 6 bases from J, leaving 10 bases between. The germline V gene encodes CDR1 SNHLY and CDR2 FYNNEI. CDR3 length: 11 amino acids. Here the CDR3 DNA reads TGTGCCAGTAGGCTTGTGGATACGCAGTATTTT. This translates into CASRLVDTQYF.

The rearrangement uses TRBV7-2 and TRBJ2-6; either TRBD1 or TRBD2 may supply D (6 bases each). Germline assignment: CDR1 SGHTA and CDR2 FQGNSA. Trimming took off 6 bases at V and 2 bases at J, with 17 bases between the two ends. The CDR3 consists of 17 residues. The CDR3 spells CASSSRRGETGANVLTF. CDR3 DNA sequence: TGTGCCAGCAGTAGCCGTAGGGGGGAGACTGGGGCCAACGTCCTGACTTTC. The full variable domain, with the rest looked up from reference TRBV7-2 and TRBJ2-6, is GAGVSQSPSNKVTEKGKDVELRCDPISGHTALYWYRQSLGQGLEFLIYFQGNSAPDKSGLPSDRFSAERTGGSVSTLTIQRTQQEDSAVYLCASSSRRGETGANVLTFGAGSRLTVL.

The gene calls are TRBV5-6 and TRBJ1-6, with 7 nucleotides matching TRBD1. Germline assignment: CDR1 SGHDT and CDR2 YYEEEE. V was pared by 0 bases and J by 3 bases, with 12 bases of the junction left unmatched. This CDR3 spans 19 amino acids. The CDR3 protein is CASSLETGKGLGYNSPLHF. CDR3 sequence (DNA): TGTGCCAGCAGCTTGGAGACAGGGAAAGGACTAGGCTATAATTCACCCCTCCACTTT.

The genes are TRBV18 and TRBJ2-7; D remains unclear. Germline V gene sequence: CDR1 KGHSH, CDR2 LQKENI. This CDR3 comprises 15 residues. Trimming shortened V by 3 bases and J by 5 bases, and 17 bases separated the two germline ends. CDR3 bases: TGTGCCAGCTCACCCCTCTTCGGTACTTCCAACGAGCAGTACGTC. As protein: CASSPLFGTSNEQYV.

The chain carries TRBV9 and TRBJ1-6, with D hard to call. Germline V gene data show CDR1 as SGDLS and CDR2 as YYNGEE. This CDR3 has 16 amino acids. V was cut by 0 bases and J by 5 bases, with 12 bases left in between. CDR3 amino acids: CASSVDGGMNNSPLHF. The DNA for the CDR3 is TGTGCCAGCAGCGTAGATGGCGGAATGAATAATTCACCCCTCCACTTT.

The chain couples TRBV18 to TRBJ2-2; D assignment may be TRBD1 or TRBD2 (6 bases each). The ends were cut back, 4 bases at V and 2 bases at J, with 23 bases in the middle. CDR1 is KGHSH, CDR2 LQKENI, per germline. The CDR3 runs 19 residues. CDR3 DNA sequence: TGTGCCAGCTCACTCAGACAGGTCGGGGGAGCTTCTAACACCGGGGAGCTGTTTTTT. Translated, it gives CASSLRQVGGASNTGELFF.